The subject of this entry is one T cell receptor (beta chain). V lost 5 bases, J lost 7 bases, and 18 bases lay in between. The CDR3 is made up of 15 amino acids. Germline V gene sequence: CDR1 MNHNY, CDR2 SVGAGI (reference sequence). This sample stems from a study of blood T cell repertoires in COVID-19. Study at large: Sites across the United States, Italy and Spain contributed samples from acute and convalescent COVID-19. PBMCs, B-cell-depleted T cells, or T cells were the source of the cDNA or gDNA that made up the material.

Original methodology: Reference gene primer amplification gave estimated nucleated cell counts. Data came from immunoSEQ multiplex PCR; TCRdb stores just in-frame clones and leaves some out. V and J calls and clone size are as listed in that table; D and trimming were resolved from the DNA. This sample has 280,000 or so clones, with approximately 90% found just once. This clonotype was obtained from a woman aged 60-75 years with acute or convalescent COVID-19. J is TRBJ2-1 and V is TRBV6-6; weak D call: TRBD1 (5 bases). What was sequenced was peripheral blood. In nucleotides, the CDR3 is TGTGCCAGCAGTCCCGGACGGACACAGTTTAATGAGCAGTTCTTC. Its protein is CASSPGRTQFNEQFF.